These 2 T cell receptor beta chains originate from one sample sequenced in a study of T-cell reconstitution after alpha-beta-depleted transplantation in children. The TCRbeta library was prepared with unique molecular identifiers. TCRdb reanalysed the PCR reads using MiXCR and keeps one entry per CDR3 protein. Here the sample spans roughly 420,000 distinct CDR3 sequences, roughly 17% being singletons. This specimen was PBMCs, mostly from graft donor cells, taken 360 days after TCRalphabeta/CD19-depleted stem cell transplant. The receptors stem from a boy younger than two who had a stem cell transplant for Wiskott-Aldrich syndrome, so the T cells may come from the graft donor.

The V and J genes are TRBV2 and TRBJ2-3; D remains ambiguous. Between the trimmed V and J ends, which lost 4 bases and 5 bases, there was a span of 16 bases. The CDR3 spans 15 residues. Germline V gene sequence: CDR1 SNHLY, CDR2 FYNNEI. The CDR3 reads CASSGQNLLGDTQYF. CDR3 bases: TGTGCCAGCAGTGGTCAGAACCTCTTAGGAGATACGCAGTATTTT.

V gene TRBV29-1 combines with J gene TRBJ2-7, with D perhaps matching TRBD1 or TRBD2 (6 bases each). V dropped 0 bases and J dropped 2 bases, with 14 bases sitting between them. Germline CDR1 SQVTM, CDR2 ANQGSEA. The CDR3 covers 15 residues. The CDR3 DNA sequence: TGCAGCGTTGAAGATCTAACAGGGAGGACCTACGAGCAGTACTTC. It codes for CSVEDLTGRTYEQYF.